These 4 T cell receptor beta chains came from one sample sequenced in a study of T cells in localized non-small cell lung cancer. The data were produced by immunoSEQ multiplex PCR, yet TCRdb's version contains in-frame clones alone and is incomplete. The top ten clones hold 3.8% of a sample with over 5,000 clones, 55% of them seen once. The specimen was lymph node tissue, collected before any cancer treatment. The receptors derive from an older male donor with stage I squamous cell lung carcinoma.

This clone was seen once. The rearrangement joins TRBV30 to TRBJ2-5; 13 nucleotides match TRBD2. CDR1 and CDR2 (germline): GTSNPN, SVGIG (reference sequence). This CDR3 has 14 residues. The V and J ends lost 6 bases and 5 bases, in that order; junction bases with no gene match: 6. Here the CDR3 DNA reads TGTGCCTGTACTGGACTAGCGGGAGTGGAGACCCAGTACTTC. It codes for CACTGLAGVETQYF.

By share, this clone ranks as medium-sized. This rearrangement joins TRBV6-8 to TRBJ2-1; TRBD2 matches 8 bases. The junction had 5 bases not matched to a gene; V was cut back by 4 bases and J by 3 bases. Germline values: CDR1 MNHGY, CDR2 SAAAGT. This CDR3 is built from 15 residues. Here the CDR3 DNA reads TGTGCCAGCAGTTCCACTAGCGGAGGCTACAATGAGCAGTTCTTC. It encodes CASSSTSGGYNEQFF.

The chain links TRBV9 to TRBJ2-5; D is unresolved. The germline V gene has CDR1 SGDLS and CDR2 YYNGEE. V gave up 7 bases and J gave up 1 base, with 8 bases separating them. The CDR3 totals 12 residues. CDR3 residues: CASGSAQETQYF. CDR3 in DNA: TGTGCCAGCGGGTCAGCCCAAGAGACCCAGTACTTC.

V and J are TRBV29-1 and TRBJ2-5; either TRBD1 or TRBD2 may fit D (6 bases each). Trimming cost V 7 bases and J 5 bases, with 17 bases left between them. Germline loops: CDR1 SQVTM, CDR2 ANQGSEA. This CDR3 has 13 residues. CDR3 sequence reads: CSARSGAGETQYF. The CDR3 bases are TGCAGCGCAAGGTCAGGGGCGGGGGAGACCCAGTACTTC.